This T cell receptor (beta chain) came from a study of blood T cell repertoires in COVID-19. Germline V gene data show CDR1 as SGHNT and CDR2 as YYREEE (reference sequence). The CDR3 sequence is 18 residues long. V lost 5 bases, J lost 1 base, and 11 bases stayed unmatched. This table comes from immunoSEQ multiplex PCR, and its TCRdb copy is limited to in-frame clones, with some not included. The sample lists 200,000 to 250,000 clones; roughly 90% were seen once. The sequence was obtained from a man between 18 and 29 years old with acute COVID-19. This chain joins TRBV5-4 and TRBJ2-5, with 13 bases aligning to TRBD2. Sequencing was done on a sample of PBMCs or T cells enriched from blood (not recorded which). This CDR3 is CASSRTSGSPILQETQYF. In DNA, the CDR3 is TGTGCCAGCAGTAGGACTAGCGGGAGCCCAATCCTCCAAGAGACCCAGTACTTC.